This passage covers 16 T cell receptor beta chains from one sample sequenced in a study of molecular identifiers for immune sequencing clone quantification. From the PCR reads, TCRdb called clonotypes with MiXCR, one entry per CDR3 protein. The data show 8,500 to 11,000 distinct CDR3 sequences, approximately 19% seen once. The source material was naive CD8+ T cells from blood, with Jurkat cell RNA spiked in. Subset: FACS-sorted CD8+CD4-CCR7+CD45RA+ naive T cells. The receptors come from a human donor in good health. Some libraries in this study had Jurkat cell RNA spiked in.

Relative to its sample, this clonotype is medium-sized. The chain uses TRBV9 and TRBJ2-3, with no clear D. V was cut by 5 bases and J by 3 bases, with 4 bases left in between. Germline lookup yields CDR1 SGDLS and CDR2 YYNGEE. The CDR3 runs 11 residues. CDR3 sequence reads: CASSETDTQYF. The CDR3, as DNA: TGTGCCAGCAGTGAAACAGATACGCAGTATTTT.

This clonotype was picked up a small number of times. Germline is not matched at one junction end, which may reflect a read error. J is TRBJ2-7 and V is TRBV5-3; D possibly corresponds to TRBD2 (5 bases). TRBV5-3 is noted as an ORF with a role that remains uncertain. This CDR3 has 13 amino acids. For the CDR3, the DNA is TGTGCCAGCAGCTTGGACTTGTCCTACGAGCGGTACTTC. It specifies CASSLDLSYERYF.

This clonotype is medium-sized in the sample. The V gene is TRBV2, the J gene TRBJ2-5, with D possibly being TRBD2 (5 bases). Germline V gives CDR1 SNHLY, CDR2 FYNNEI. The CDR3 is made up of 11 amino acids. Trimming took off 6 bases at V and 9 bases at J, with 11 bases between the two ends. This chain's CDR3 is CASSGDISQYF. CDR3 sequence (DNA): TGTGCCAGCAGCGGGGATATTTCCCAGTACTTC.

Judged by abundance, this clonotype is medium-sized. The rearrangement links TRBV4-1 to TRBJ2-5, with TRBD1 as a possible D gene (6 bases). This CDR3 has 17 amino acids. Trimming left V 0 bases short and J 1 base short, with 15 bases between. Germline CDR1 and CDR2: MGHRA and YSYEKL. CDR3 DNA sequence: TGCGCCAGCAGCCAAGATCCGGGTCGGACAGCCCAAGAGACCCAGTACTTC. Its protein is CASSQDPGRTAQETQYF.

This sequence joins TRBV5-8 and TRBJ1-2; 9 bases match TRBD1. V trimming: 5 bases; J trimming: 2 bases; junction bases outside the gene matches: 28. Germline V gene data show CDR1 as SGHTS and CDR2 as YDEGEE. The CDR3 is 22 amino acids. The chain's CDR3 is CASSHWDPTGTGFPKGNYGYTF. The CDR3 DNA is TGTGCCAGCAGTCATTGGGACCCAACCGGGACAGGGTTTCCGAAGGGGAACTATGGCTACACCTTC.

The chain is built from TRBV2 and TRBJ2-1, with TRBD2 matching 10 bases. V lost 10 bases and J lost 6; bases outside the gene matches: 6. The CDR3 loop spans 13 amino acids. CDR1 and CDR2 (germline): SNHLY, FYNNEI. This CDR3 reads CAKLAGPSNEQFF. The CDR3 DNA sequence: TGTGCCAAACTAGCGGGGCCGTCCAATGAGCAGTTCTTC. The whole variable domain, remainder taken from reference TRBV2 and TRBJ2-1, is EPEVTQTPSHQVTQMGQEVILRCVPISNHLYFYWYRQILGQKVEFLVSFYNNEISEKSEIFDDQFSVERPDGSNFTLKIRSTKLEDSAMYFCAKLAGPSNEQFFGPGTRLTVL.

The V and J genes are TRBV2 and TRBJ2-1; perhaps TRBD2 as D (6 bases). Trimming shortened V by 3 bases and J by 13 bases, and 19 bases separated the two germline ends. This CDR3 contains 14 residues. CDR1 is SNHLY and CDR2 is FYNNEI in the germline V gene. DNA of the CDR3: TGTGCCAGCAGTGAGGGGGGTAGCGCCGCTGAACAGTTCTTC. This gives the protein CASSEGGSAAEQFF.

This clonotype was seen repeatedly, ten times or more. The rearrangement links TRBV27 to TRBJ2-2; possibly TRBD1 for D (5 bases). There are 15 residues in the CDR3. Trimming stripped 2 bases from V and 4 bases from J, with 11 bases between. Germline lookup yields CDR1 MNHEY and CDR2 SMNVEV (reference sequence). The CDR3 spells CASSLTRAGTGELFF. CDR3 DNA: TGTGCCAGCAGTTTAACCAGGGCCGGCACCGGGGAGCTGTTTTTT.

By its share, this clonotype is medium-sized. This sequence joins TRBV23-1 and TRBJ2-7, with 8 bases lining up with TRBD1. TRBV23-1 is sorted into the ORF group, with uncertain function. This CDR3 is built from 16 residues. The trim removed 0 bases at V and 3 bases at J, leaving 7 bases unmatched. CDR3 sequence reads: CASSQSWQGAIYEQYF. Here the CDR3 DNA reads TGCGCCAGCAGTCAATCGTGGCAGGGGGCCATCTACGAGCAGTACTTC.

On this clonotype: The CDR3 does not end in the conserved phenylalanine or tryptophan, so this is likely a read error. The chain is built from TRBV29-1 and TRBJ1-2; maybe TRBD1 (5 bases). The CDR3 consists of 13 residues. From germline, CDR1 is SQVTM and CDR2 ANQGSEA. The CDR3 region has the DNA TGCAGCGTTGAGGGCAGGGATAACTATGACTACACCCTC. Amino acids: CSVEGRDNYDYTL.

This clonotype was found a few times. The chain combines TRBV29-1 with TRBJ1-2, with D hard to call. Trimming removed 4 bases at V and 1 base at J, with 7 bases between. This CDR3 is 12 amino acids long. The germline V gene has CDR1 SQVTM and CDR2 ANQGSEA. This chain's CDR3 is CSVGGSNYGYTF. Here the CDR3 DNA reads TGCAGCGTTGGCGGGAGTAACTATGGCTACACCTTC.

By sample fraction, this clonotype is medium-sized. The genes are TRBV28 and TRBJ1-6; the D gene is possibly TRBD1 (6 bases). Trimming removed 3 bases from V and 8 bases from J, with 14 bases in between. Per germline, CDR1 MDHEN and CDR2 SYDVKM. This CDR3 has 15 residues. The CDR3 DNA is TGTGCCAGCAGTTTTTTCGGGACATCATATTCACCCCTCCACTTT. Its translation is CASSFFGTSYSPLHF.

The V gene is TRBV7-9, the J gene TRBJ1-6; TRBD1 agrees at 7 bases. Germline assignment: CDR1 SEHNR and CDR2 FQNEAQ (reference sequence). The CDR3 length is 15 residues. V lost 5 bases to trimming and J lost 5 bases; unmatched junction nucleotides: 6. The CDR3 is CASSPNRGDNSPLHF. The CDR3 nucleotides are TGTGCCAGCAGCCCGAACAGGGGAGATAATTCACCCCTCCACTTT.

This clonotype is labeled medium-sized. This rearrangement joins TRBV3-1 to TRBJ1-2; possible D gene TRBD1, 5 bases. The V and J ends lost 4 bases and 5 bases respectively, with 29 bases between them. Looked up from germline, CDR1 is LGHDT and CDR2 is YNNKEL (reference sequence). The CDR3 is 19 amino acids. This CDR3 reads CASSPMLRLDGQQGYGYTF. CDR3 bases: TGTGCCAGCAGCCCGATGTTACGACTGGACGGACAACAAGGATATGGCTACACCTTC.

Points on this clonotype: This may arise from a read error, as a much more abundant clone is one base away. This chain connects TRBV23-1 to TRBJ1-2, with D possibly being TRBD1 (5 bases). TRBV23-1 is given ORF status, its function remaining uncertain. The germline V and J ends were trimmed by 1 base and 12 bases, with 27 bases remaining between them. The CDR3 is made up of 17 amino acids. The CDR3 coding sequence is TGCGCCAGCAGTCAATGGTCGGAGACAGAGATCGTTGTCGGCCACACCTTC. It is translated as CASSQWSETEIVVGHTF.

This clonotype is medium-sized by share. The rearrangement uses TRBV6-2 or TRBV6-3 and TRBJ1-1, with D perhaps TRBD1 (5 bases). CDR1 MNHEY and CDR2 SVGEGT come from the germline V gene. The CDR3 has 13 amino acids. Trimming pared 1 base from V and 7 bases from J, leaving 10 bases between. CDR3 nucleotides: TGTGCCAGCAGTTACTTGGGACCACTTGAAGCTTTCTTT. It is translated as CASSYLGPLEAFF.